These T cell receptor beta chains were read from a single sample in a study of blood T cell repertoires in COVID-19. Using immunoSEQ multiplex PCR, the repertoire was profiled, and TCRdb retains in-frame clones only, with some absent. Among a few hundred thousand clones listed, 85% were seen once. The material sequenced was peripheral blood. The receptors originated from a woman aged 18-30 years with acute or convalescent COVID-19. Each CDR3 is given with its conserved first and last residue. Each record gives: D gene, CDR3 length, clone size, J gene, V gene, CDR3 DNA, CDR3 protein. D genes are given only for firm matches. Size values are once, few and many counts, or a class for expanded clones, and some rows have none.

>NA|14|NA|TRBJ2-2|TRBV5-1
TGCGCCAGCATCCTAGGTCCCGACACCGGGGAGCTGTTTTTT
CASILGPDTGELFF
>NA|16|once|TRBJ2-1|TRBV11-3
TGTGCCAGCAGCTTAGATCTAGGGGTGGCCTACAATGAGCAGTTCTTC
CASSLDLGVAYNEQFF
>TRBD1|15|NA|TRBJ2-1|TRBV2
TGTGCCAGCAGTGGGGACAGGGACTCCTACAATGAGCAGTTCTTC
CASSGDRDSYNEQFF
>TRBD2|15|NA|TRBJ2-1|TRBV2
TGTGCCAGCAGTGCGGGACTAGCGGCCTACAATGAGCAGTTCTTC
CASSAGLAAYNEQFF
>NA|13|NA|TRBJ1-5|TRBV7-2
TGTGCCAGCAGCTTAGAGTGGAGTCAGCCCCAGCATTTT
CASSLEWSQPQHF
>NA|15|NA|TRBJ1-3|TRBV12-5
TGTGCTAGTGGTTGGGAGGGGTTCTCTGGAAACACCATATATTTT
CASGWEGFSGNTIYF
>TRBD1|15|NA|TRBJ2-5|TRBV28
TGTGCCAGCAGTTTAATGGACAGGGTGCGAGAGACCCAGTACTTC
CASSLMDRVRETQYF
>TRBD1|16|NA|TRBJ2-3|TRBV14
TGTGCCAGCAGCCTCCGCCCGGACAGGGTCACAGATACGCAGTATTTT
CASSLRPDRVTDTQYF
>TRBD2|15|few|TRBJ2-7|TRBV9
TGTGCCAGCAGCGTAGCTCATCCAGCGGGAACCGAGCAGTACTTC
CASSVAHPAGTEQYF
>NA|11|NA|TRBJ2-7|TRBV9
TGTGCCAGCAGCGTCAGCTACGAGCAGTACTTC
CASSVSYEQYF
>NA|13|NA|TRBJ1-2|TRBV19
TGTGCCAGCGTAGACAGTGATAACTATGGCTACACCTTC
CASVDSDNYGYTF
>TRBD1|15|NA|TRBJ2-3|TRBV4-1
TGCGCCAGCAGTCAGGACAGGGGGGTCGGTAGTACGCAGTATTTT
CASSQDRGVGSTQYF
>NA|17|few|TRBJ2-2|TRBV4-2
TGTGCCAGCAGCCAAGAGTGGATCTTAGCGGATATTGGGGAGCTGTTTTTT
CASSQEWILADIGELFF
>TRBD2|16|NA|TRBJ2-1|TRBV11-1
TGTGCCAGCAGCCCCGGACTAGCGGGAGGGTTGGATGAGCAGTTCTTC
CASSPGLAGGLDEQFF
>NA|13|NA|TRBJ1-5|TRBV11-2
TGTGCCAGCAGCTTAGATCCTGGCCAGCCCCAGCATTTT
CASSLDPGQPQHF
>TRBD1|15|NA|TRBJ1-2|TRBV5-1
TGCGCCAGCAGCTTGGCCATCGGGACAGTCTATGGCTACACCTTC
CASSLAIGTVYGYTF
>TRBD1|16|NA|TRBJ1-4|TRBV30
TGTGCCTGGAGTGTCCCGGGGACAGGGTTACGGGAAAAACTGTTTTTT
CAWSVPGTGLREKLFF